This T cell receptor (beta chain) comes out of a study of human thymus T cells. Sequencing used immunoSEQ multiplex PCR; TCRdb keeps in-frame clones, though not all of them. The sample holds approximately 40,000 clones, approximately 93% seen once. CDR1 is MNHNS and CDR2 is SASEGT in the germline V gene. Between the trimmed V and J ends, which lost 4 bases and 1 base, there was a span of 8 bases. This CDR3 has 13 amino acids. The V gene is TRBV6-1, the J gene TRBJ2-7; D is perhaps TRBD1 (5 bases). Sequenced material: blood. The sequence was obtained from a boy under two years old with a congenital heart defect but otherwise immunologically healthy. The CDR3 loop is CASSVGPSYEQYF. The CDR3 nucleotides are TGTGCCAGCAGTGTGGGGCCTTCCTACGAGCAGTACTTC.